The present TCR beta chain was sequenced within a study of cytomegalovirus exposure and HLA in healthy donors. Points from the study as a whole: Cytomegalovirus association was listed for about 160 TCR beta chains.

In regard to this clone: Its specificity is not known.

The CDR3 is 14 residues long. Germline CDR1 is SGHRS and CDR2 is YFSETQ. The ends were cut back, 3 bases at V and 1 base at J, with 10 bases in the middle. Only in-frame clones appear in the TCRdb table, and some are missing; sequencing was by immunoSEQ multiplex PCR. The sample shows some 150,000 clones, roughly nine tenths of them seen only once. Sequencing was performed on PBMCs. J is TRBJ2-5 and V is TRBV5-1, with D possibly being TRBD2 (6 bases). This receptor was identified in a young man in good health and CMV-seronegative. For the CDR3, the DNA is TGCGCCAGCAGCTCCGGAGGGGTCCAAGAGACCCAGTACTTC. Translating gives CASSSGGVQETQYF.